This T cell receptor (beta chain) is drawn from a study of blood T cell repertoires in COVID-19. Across the study: Acute and convalescent COVID-19 samples came from the United States, Italy and Spain. Nucleic acid was either cDNA or gDNA, and it came from T cells, B-cell-depleted T cells, or PBMCs.

Recruits, aged roughly 18 to 90 years, lived in under 25 US areas. Each participant's cohort was designated according to participant-reported clinical history. The CDR3 has 13 amino acids. V shed 5 bases and J shed 5 bases, with 7 bases lying between them. The germline V gene encodes CDR1 MNHEY and CDR2 SMNVEV (reference sequence). Using immunoSEQ multiplex PCR, the repertoire was profiled, and TCRdb retains in-frame clones only, with some absent. Here the sample spans approximately 220,000 clones, 70% to 90% being singletons. The rearrangement joins TRBV27 to TRBJ1-6, with unresolved D. Sequenced input: PBMCs or T cells enriched from blood (not recorded which). This clonotype originated in a woman in her forties with acute COVID-19. As DNA, the CDR3 is TGTGCCAGCAGTCCTATCAATAATTCACCCCTCCACTTT. This sequence encodes CASSPINNSPLHF.